These 23 T cell receptor beta chains were sequenced from one sample in a study of CD8 T cells in ankylosing spondylitis. TCRdb reprocessed the 5' RACE reads via MiXCR and lists one record per CDR3 protein. The sample yields some 130,000 distinct CDR3 sequences, approximately 14% seen once. Sequenced input: blood, either unsorted or a sorted T cell fraction (not recorded which). The receptors were sampled from a female donor with ankylosing spondylitis or in good health (not recorded which).

A few counts support this clonotype. The chain joins TRBV12-3 or TRBV12-4 to TRBJ2-3; 8 positions match TRBD1. After removal of 6 bases from V and 6 bases from J, the junction contained 8 bases not matched to a gene. CDR3 length: 14 residues. The DNA of the CDR3 is TGTGCCAGCAGGAAGACAGGGGATGGGGATACGCAGTATTTT. This sequence encodes CASRKTGDGDTQYF.

This clonotype was counted ten times or more. The rearrangement joins TRBV7-2 to TRBJ2-7; D uncertain. V was clipped by 1 base and J by 2 bases, with 6 bases between them. The CDR3 loop spans 13 amino acids. The V gene's germline CDR1 is SGHTA and CDR2 FQGNSA. The CDR3 region has the DNA TGTGCCAGCAGCTTAGAGGGTGCCTACGAGCAGTACTTC. Protein sequence: CASSLEGAYEQYF.

In this sample, this clonotype turned up many times. The V and J genes are TRBV29-1 and TRBJ1-1, with unresolved D. Trimming left V 2 bases short and J 9 bases short, with 10 bases between. This CDR3 has 11 residues. Germline V lookup: CDR1 SQVTM, CDR2 ANQGSEA. The DNA of the CDR3 is TGCAGCGTTGAATGGTCAGGCAAAGCTTTCTTT. The encoded protein is CSVEWSGKAFF.

This clonotype has just a few counts. The rearrangement links TRBV10-3 to TRBJ2-1; D is uncertain. This CDR3 comprises 16 residues. The germline V and J ends were trimmed by 4 bases and 5 bases, with 18 bases remaining between them. Germline V gene lookup returns CDR1 ENHRY and CDR2 SYGVKD. CDR3 sequence reads: CAISGQAGFVDNEQFF. For the CDR3, the DNA is TGTGCCATCAGTGGTCAGGCAGGCTTCGTGGACAATGAGCAGTTCTTC.

A few counts support this clonotype. The V call is TRBV20-1, the J call TRBJ2-2, with no clear D. The germline gives CDR1 DFQATT, CDR2 SNEGSKA (reference sequence). V was clipped by 2 bases and J by 8 bases, with 15 bases between them. The CDR3 contains 14 residues. The CDR3 here is CSARSSSREGELFF. The DNA for the CDR3 is TGCAGTGCTAGATCGTCGAGCCGTGAAGGGGAGCTGTTTTTT.

This clonotype has ten or more counts. The J gene is TRBJ1-6, the V gene TRBV3-1; D gene unclear. The CDR3 covers 15 residues. Per the germline V gene, CDR1 is LGHDT and CDR2 is YNNKEL (reference sequence). Between the trimmed V and J ends, which lost 3 bases and 4 bases, there was a span of 10 bases. DNA of the CDR3: TGTGCCAGCAGCCATGCGGGAAGGTATAATTCACCCCTCCACTTT. This encodes CASSHAGRYNSPLHF.

This clonotype was found many times. The gene calls are TRBV10-2 and TRBJ1-5; the D gene is possibly TRBD1 (6 bases). The germline V gene encodes CDR1 WSHSY and CDR2 SAAADI. The CDR3 is made up of 13 amino acids. Trimming pared 6 bases from V and 6 bases from J, leaving 12 bases between. CDR3 sequence: CASSTGQGQPQHF. The CDR3 nucleotides are TGCGCCAGCAGCACAGGGCAGGGTCAGCCCCAGCATTTT.

Remarks on this clonotype: Its ends do not fully match the called genes, so a read error is possible. The J gene is TRBJ2-7, the V gene TRBV7-7; 10 nucleotides match TRBD2. The CDR3 totals 15 residues. CDR1 is SSHAT and CDR2 is FNYEAQ in the germline V gene (reference sequence). The CDR3, as DNA: TGTGCTAGCAGTCCATCTAGCGGGAGTCCTGTCGAGCAGTACTTC. Amino acids: CASSPSSGSPVEQYF.

Many counts were recorded for this clonotype. The chain carries TRBV29-1 and TRBJ2-5; D unresolved. This CDR3 has 11 amino acids. Germline V gene lookup returns CDR1 SQVTM and CDR2 ANQGSEA. V lost 1 base to trimming and J lost 9 bases, with 9 bases between them. CDR3 DNA sequence: TGCAGCGTTGAAGGTTCGACGGCCCAGTACTTC. Its protein is CSVEGSTAQYF.

This clonotype was counted ten times or more. The genes are TRBV20-1 and TRBJ1-1; 7 nucleotides match TRBD1. The CDR3 is 12 residues long. Germline CDR1 and CDR2: DFQATT and SNEGSKA (reference sequence). The V and J ends lost 2 bases and 3 bases, in that order; junction bases with no gene match: 0. The CDR3 region is CSARQGDTEAFF. The DNA for the CDR3 is TGCAGTGCTAGACAGGGGGACACTGAAGCTTTCTTT.

This clonotype came up many times. The gene calls are TRBV7-8 and TRBJ2-1, with 10 bases identical to TRBD2. The CDR3 sequence is 18 residues long. Germline V gene lookup returns CDR1 SGHVS and CDR2 FQNEAQ. The trim removed 4 bases at V and 3 bases at J, leaving 12 bases unmatched. The CDR3, as DNA: TGTGCCAGCAGCTCGGAGGCAGCGGGGGGGCTGGGCTACAATGAGCAGTTCTTC. This gives the protein CASSSEAAGGLGYNEQFF.

This clonotype was recorded only once. It may be a read error: a sequence one base away is much more abundant. The V and J genes are TRBV5-6 and TRBJ1-5, with D uncertain. CDR1 SGHDT and CDR2 YYEEEE come from the germline V gene. The CDR3 is 16 residues long. In DNA, the CDR3 is TGTGTCAGCAGCTTGGGTGGAGATTATAGCAATCAGCCCCAGCATTTT. It yields the protein CVSSLGGDYSNQPQHF.

This clonotype came up many times. This chain joins TRBV20-1 and TRBJ1-1; D may be TRBD1 (6 bases). The CDR3 contains 12 residues. Deletions cut 3 bases from V and 13 bases from J, with 18 bases between. Germline-derived CDR1 and CDR2 are DFQATT and SNEGSKA (reference sequence). The CDR3 protein is CSASRGAEIGFF. The CDR3 DNA sequence: TGCAGTGCTAGTAGGGGGGCGGAGATCGGTTTCTTT.

This clonotype came up many times. This chain uses TRBV6-5 with TRBJ2-2; D unresolved. Germline assignment: CDR1 MNHEY and CDR2 SVGAGI. The CDR3 length is 12 residues. Trimming took off 5 bases at V and 6 bases at J, with 7 bases between the two ends. The CDR3 protein is CASSPIAGELFF. The CDR3, as DNA: TGTGCCAGCAGTCCGATCGCCGGGGAGCTGTTTTTT.

This clonotype was observed a handful of times. The V and J genes are TRBV28 and TRBJ2-7; D unclear. Between the trimmed V and J ends, which lost 3 bases and 2 bases, there was a span of 14 bases. From germline, CDR1 is MDHEN and CDR2 SYDVKM. The CDR3 extends over 15 amino acids. The CDR3 loop reads CASSLYREATYEQYF. The CDR3 nucleotides read TGTGCCAGCAGTTTGTATAGAGAAGCGACCTACGAGCAGTACTTC.

A note on this clonotype: A much larger clone differs from this one at a single base, so this may be a read error. V is TRBV11-2 and J is TRBJ2-3, with D possibly matching TRBD2 (6 bases). Germline V gene data show CDR1 as SGHAT and CDR2 as FQNNGV. The CDR3 extends over 16 amino acids. The CDR3 nucleotides read TGTACCAGCAGCTTAGTCTACGGGGGATACACAGATACGCAGTATTTT. Translation gives CTSSLVYGGYTDTQYF.

The chain employs TRBV29-1 and TRBJ2-1; tentative D call: TRBD1 (5 bases). The V end lost 7 bases, the J end lost 0 bases, and 16 bases lay between the germline ends. CDR3 size: 15 residues. CDR1 is SQVTM, CDR2 ANQGSEA, per germline. Written as DNA, the CDR3 is TGCAGCGGGGCTGGGGCCCTTGGCTCCTACAATGAGCAGTTCTTC. Translating it yields CSGAGALGSYNEQFF.

With respect to this clonotype: Just one base apart from a much larger clone, this may be a read error. V and J are TRBV3-1 and TRBJ2-7, with D possibly being TRBD1 (5 bases). The CDR3 loop spans 12 amino acids. The germline gives CDR1 LGHDT, CDR2 YNNKEL (reference sequence). DNA for the CDR3: TGTGCCAGCCGCCAGACAGAATACGAGCAGTACTTC. It yields the protein CASRQTEYEQYF.

This chain links TRBV12-3 or TRBV12-4 with TRBJ2-3; 10 bases are a match to TRBD2. The CDR3 length is 15 residues. Trimming at V came to 4 bases and at J to 7 bases, leaving 8 bases not matched to a gene. CDR3 sequence reads: CASSSLAGAPYTQYF. CDR3 DNA sequence: TGTGCCAGCAGTTCCCTAGCGGGGGCCCCTTATACGCAGTATTTT.

This clonotype was seen only a few times. This chain links TRBV2 with TRBJ1-1; the D gene is possibly TRBD1 (5 bases). Germline V gene lookup returns CDR1 SNHLY and CDR2 FYNNEI. Between the trimmed V and J ends, which lost 6 bases and 1 base, there was a span of 12 bases. The CDR3 loop spans 14 amino acids. CDR3 in DNA: TGTGCCAGCAGAAGGGGTGGTTGGAACACTGAAGCTTTCTTT. Protein product: CASRRGGWNTEAFF.

V usage is TRBV12-3 or TRBV12-4 and J usage is TRBJ2-1; no clear D. The CDR3 totals 12 residues. V was shortened by 5 bases and J by 7 bases, with 9 bases between the two germline ends. This CDR3 is CASSTIRNEQFF. The CDR3 DNA reads TGTGCCAGCAGTACTATCAGAAATGAGCAGTTCTTC.

There are a few counts of this clonotype. V is TRBV3-1 and J is TRBJ2-5, with TRBD2 matching over 16 bases. Germline V lookup: CDR1 LGHDT, CDR2 YNNKEL (reference sequence). This CDR3 region has 20 residues. Unmatched junction bases numbered 15, after V lost 4 bases and J lost 4 bases. The CDR3 is CASSPEPPGLAGGHRETQYF. The CDR3 coding sequence is TGTGCCAGCAGCCCCGAACCGCCGGGACTAGCGGGGGGGCATCGAGAGACCCAGTACTTC.

V usage is TRBV12-3 or TRBV12-4 and J usage is TRBJ1-4; D not certain. Matching the DNA end better, TRBJ2-2 makes the J call doubtful. CDR3 length: 12 residues. The DNA of the CDR3 is TGTGCCAGCAGTTTATGGGGTGGGGAGCTGTTTTTT. Protein product: CASSLWGGELFF.